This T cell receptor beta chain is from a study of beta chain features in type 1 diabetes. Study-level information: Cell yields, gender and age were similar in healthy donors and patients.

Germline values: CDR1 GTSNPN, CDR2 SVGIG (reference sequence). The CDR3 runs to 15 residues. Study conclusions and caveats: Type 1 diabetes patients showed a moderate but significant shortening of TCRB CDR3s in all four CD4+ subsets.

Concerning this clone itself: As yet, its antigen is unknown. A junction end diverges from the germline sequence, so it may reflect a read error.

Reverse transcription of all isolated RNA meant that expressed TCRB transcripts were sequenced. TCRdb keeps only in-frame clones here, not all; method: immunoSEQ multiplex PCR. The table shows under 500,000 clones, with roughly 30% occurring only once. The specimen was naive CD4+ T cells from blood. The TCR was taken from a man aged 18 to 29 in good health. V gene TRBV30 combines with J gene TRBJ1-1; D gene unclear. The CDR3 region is CALSDESISNTEAFF. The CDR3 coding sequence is TGTGCCTTGAGTGATGAGAGTATTTCGAACACTGAAGCTTTCTTT.